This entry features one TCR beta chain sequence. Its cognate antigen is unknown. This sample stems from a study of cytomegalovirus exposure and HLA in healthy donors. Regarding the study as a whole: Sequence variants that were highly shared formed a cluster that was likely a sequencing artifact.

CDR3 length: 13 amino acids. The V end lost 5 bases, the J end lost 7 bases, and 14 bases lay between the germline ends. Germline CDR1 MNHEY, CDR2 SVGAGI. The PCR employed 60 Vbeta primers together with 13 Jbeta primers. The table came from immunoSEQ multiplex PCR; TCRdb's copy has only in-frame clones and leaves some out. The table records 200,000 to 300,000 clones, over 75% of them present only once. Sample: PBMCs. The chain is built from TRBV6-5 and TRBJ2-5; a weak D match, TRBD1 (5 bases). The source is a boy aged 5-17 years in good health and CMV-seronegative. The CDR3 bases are TGTGCCAGCAGTGTTGACAGCCCGAGGACCCAGTACTTC. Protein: CASSVDSPRTQYF.